This is a list of T cell receptor beta chains from one sample in a study of OX40 agonist ivuxolimab in advanced cancers. Measured with immunoSEQ multiplex PCR; TCRdb has only the in-frame clones, and not every one. This table has 25,000 to 35,000 clones, 65% to 85% appearing once. This material consisted of CD4+ or CD8+ T cells sorted from blood, taken in a trial of the OX40 agonist ivuxolimab. These receptors originate from an adult with an advanced solid tumor such as melanoma, head and neck, liver or kidney cancer. CDR3s include the opening cysteine and the closing phenylalanine or tryptophan. A D gene is named only where the DNA matches it firmly. A row's size may be missing; if present it is once, few, many or a size class.

>TRBJ2-3|TRBV25-1|.|TRBD2
TGTGCTAGCGGGAGGGAACTCACAGATACGCAGTATTTT
CASGRELTDTQYF
>TRBJ1-2|TRBV27|.|.
TGTGCCAGCAGCCAAGGTGCAGGGGAGAGCTATGGCTACACCTTC
CASSQGAGESYGYTF
>TRBJ2-7|TRBV4-2|once|TRBD1
TGTGCCAGCAGCCCCGGGCCGGGACAGGGGAACTACGAGCAGTACTTC
CASSPGPGQGNYEQYF
>TRBJ2-5|TRBV7-2|.|.
TGTGCCAGCACCCTAAGCAGTGCCCACAGGACCCAGTACTTC
CASTLSSAHRTQYF
>TRBJ1-1|TRBV27|.|TRBD1
TGTGCCAGCAGTCCCAGGACAGGGTTTGGGAACACTGAAGCTTTCTTT
CASSPRTGFGNTEAFF
>TRBJ1-4|TRBV6-4|.|.
TGTGCCAGCAGTGACTCGGGCGGAGCTAATGAAAAACTGTTTTTT
CASSDSGGANEKLFF
>TRBJ1-3|TRBV28|.|.
TGTGGCATATCCGGGAACAGGGACAACTCTGGAAACACCATATATTTT
CGISGNRDNSGNTIYF
>TRBJ2-1|TRBV19|.|.
TGTGCCAGTAGTATAGGTAGTTCCTACAATGAGCAGTTCTTC
CASSIGSSYNEQFF
>TRBJ2-3|TRBV28|.|.
TGTGCCAGCAAGTCCGAGAGCACAGATACGCAGTATTTT
CASKSESTDTQYF
>TRBJ2-7|TRBV2|.|.
TGTGCCAGCAGTGACGGGGGGCAGGCTCCCTACGAGCAGTACTTC
CASSDGGQAPYEQYF
>TRBJ2-7|TRBV6-5|.|.
TGTGCCAGCAGCCTTCACCCCGGAGGCAACGAGCAGTACTTC
CASSLHPGGNEQYF
>TRBJ1-3|TRBV5-5|.|TRBD1
TGTGCCAGCAGCTTGGAGGGGACAGGGGGCAGGCCTGGAAACACCATATATTTT
CASSLEGTGGRPGNTIYF
>TRBJ1-1|TRBV28|.|.
TGTGCCAGCAGTCTAGACGGGGGCACTGAAGCTTTCTTT
CASSLDGGTEAFF
>TRBJ1-5|TRBV9|few|TRBD1
TGTGCCAGCAGCGATACAGGGGGCAATCAGCCCCAGCATTTT
CASSDTGGNQPQHF
>TRBJ2-4|TRBV7-9|.|.
TGTGCCAGCAGCCCCCGCCCCGTGCGGACCAAAAACATTCAGTACTTC
CASSPRPVRTKNIQYF
>TRBJ2-2|TRBV9|.|.
TGTGCCAGCAGCGTAGATAACGGGGATACCGGGGAGCTGTTTTTT
CASSVDNGDTGELFF
>TRBJ2-1|TRBV9|.|.
TGTGCCAGCAGCGCCCATTTGCTACATGAGCAGTTCTTC
CASSAHLLHEQFF
>TRBJ1-6|TRBV28|.|.
TGTGCCAGCAGTGGGGGGCTAGGTTCACCCCTCCACTTT
CASSGGLGSPLHF
>TRBJ2-7|TRBV2|.|TRBD2
TGTGCCAGCAGTAGGACTAGCGGGAAGCGGGACGAGCAGTACTTC
CASSRTSGKRDEQYF
>TRBJ1-5|TRBV7-3|.|.
TGTGCCAGCAGCTTAGAAGGAGGGGCCTTCTATCAGCCCCAGCATTTT
CASSLEGGAFYQPQHF
>TRBJ2-5|TRBV6-6|.|.
TGTGCCAGCAGCCTGGGGGAAAAGACCCAGTACTTC
CASSLGEKTQYF
>TRBJ1-1|TRBV5-6|.|.
TGTGCCAGCAGCTTGTACAGGGCGGGGAACACTGAAGCTTTCTTT
CASSLYRAGNTEAFF
>TRBJ1-4|TRBV6-5|once|.
TGTGCCAGCAGTCCCGGGGGGGGGCTAGGAGAAAAACTGTTTTTT
CASSPGGGLGEKLFF
>TRBJ1-2|TRBV13|few|.
TGTGCCAGCAGCCCGAGACTAGACCAGGCGCGTGGCTACACCTTC
CASSPRLDQARGYTF
>TRBJ2-4|TRBV4-1|.|.
TGCGCCAGCAGCCCTGGGGGAGCCAAAAACATTCAGTACTTC
CASSPGGAKNIQYF
>TRBJ2-5|TRBV4-1|.|TRBD2
TGCGCCAGCAGCCAAGAAGTTATGACTAGCGGGCCGTACCAAGAGACCCAGTACTTC
CASSQEVMTSGPYQETQYF
>TRBJ2-7|TRBV7-6|.|TRBD1
TGTGCCAGCAGCCCGGGGACAGGGTATAAGCAGTACTTC
CASSPGTGYKQYF
>TRBJ2-3|TRBV2|.|TRBD1
TGTGCCAGCAGCTACAGGGGACGCGACACAGATACGCAGTATTTT
CASSYRGRDTDTQYF
>TRBJ2-1|TRBV9|.|TRBD2
TGTGCCAGCAGCGTAAACCTGGCAGCGGGGGTCAATGAGCAGTTCTTC
CASSVNLAAGVNEQFF
>TRBJ2-7|TRBV4-3|few|.
TGCGCCAGCAGCCAAGGGTGGGCCGAGACAGTCTACGAGCAGTACTTC
CASSQGWAETVYEQYF
>TRBJ2-1|TRBV19|medium-sized|TRBD2
TGTGCCAGTAGCGTCGGACTAGCCGACTACAATGAGCAGTTCTTC
CASSVGLADYNEQFF
>TRBJ2-5|TRBV4-2|.|TRBD1
TGTGCCAGCAGCCAAGGTCCAGGGGGCGAAGAGACCCAGTACTTC
CASSQGPGGEETQYF
>TRBJ1-1|TRBV27|.|.
TGTGCCAGCAGTTTGGGCTACACTGAAGCTTTCTTT
CASSLGYTEAFF
>TRBJ1-1|TRBV27|.|TRBD1
TGTGCCAGCAGTTTGACGGGACAGGGGAGCACTGAAGCTTTCTTT
CASSLTGQGSTEAFF
>TRBJ2-1|TRBV27|.|TRBD2
TGTGCCAGCGGGGGACTAGCGAGCGATGAGCAGTTCTTC
CASGGLASDEQFF
>TRBJ2-3|TRBV4-3|.|TRBD2
TGCGCCAGCAGTCGTTGGGGGGGGGACACAGATACGCAGTATTTT
CASSRWGGDTDTQYF
>TRBJ2-5|TRBV11-3|.|.
TGTGCCAGCAGCTCAAAGCTTAAAGAGACCCAGTACTTC
CASSSKLKETQYF
>TRBJ1-2|TRBV2|.|.
TGTGCCAGCAGTGGTAAATTTGGGAGCTACACCTTC
CASSGKFGSYTF
>TRBJ2-3|TRBV27|.|.
TGTGCCAGCAGTTTGTACTTTTCTAGCACAGATACGCAGTATTTT
CASSLYFSSTDTQYF
>TRBJ2-7|TRBV30|.|.
TGTGCCTGGAGTTTCGGACGTACCTACGAGCAGTACTTC
CAWSFGRTYEQYF
>TRBJ2-5|TRBV13|.|TRBD2
TGTGCCAGCAGCACCCTAGCGGGAGGAGAGACCCAGTACTTC
CASSTLAGGETQYF
>TRBJ1-2|TRBV6-5|.|.
TGTGCCAGCAGTTACACAGGCCCTCTATACTATGGCTACACCTTC
CASSYTGPLYYGYTF
>TRBJ1-2|TRBV7-9|.|TRBD1
TGTGCCAGCAGCTTCACAGGGGAATCTGATGGCTACACCTTC
CASSFTGESDGYTF
>TRBJ1-2|TRBV13|.|TRBD1
TGTGCCAGCAGCATCCAGGGGGCTCAGGGCTACACCTTC
CASSIQGAQGYTF
>TRBJ2-2|TRBV9|.|.
TGTGCCAGCAGCCTCAGATGGCAGGGTGGCGGGGAGCTGTTTTTT
CASSLRWQGGGELFF
>TRBJ2-1|TRBV19|.|.
TGTGCCAGTAGTATAGTCGGGGGTGATGAGCAGTTCTTC
CASSIVGGDEQFF
>TRBJ1-6|TRBV19|.|TRBD1
TGTGCCAGTACCACAGGGGGCCTTAATTCACCCCTCCACTTT
CASTTGGLNSPLHF
>TRBJ2-3|TRBV28|.|TRBD2
TGTGCCAGCAGTATGACTTCCCCCGCTAGCGGACCCACAGATACGCAGTATTTT
CASSMTSPASGPTDTQYF
>TRBJ2-7|TRBV4-1|.|TRBD1
TGCGCCAGCAGCCAAGGACAGGGAACCTACGAGCAGTACTTC
CASSQGQGTYEQYF
>TRBJ2-6|TRBV29-1|.|TRBD1
TGCAGCGTTGAAGCCGGGACAGGGGGCGCGAACGGGGCCAACGTCCTGACTTTC
CSVEAGTGGANGANVLTF
>TRBJ1-5|TRBV6-1|.|.
TGTGCCAGCAGTCAGGGGTGGGTGCAGCCCCAGCATTTT
CASSQGWVQPQHF
>TRBJ2-7|TRBV9|.|TRBD1
TGTGCCAGCAGCCCACCGACAGGGGCCCCCTACGAGCAGTACTTC
CASSPPTGAPYEQYF